The rows below give T cell receptor beta chains drawn from one sample of a study of blood T cells in healthy people across ages. TCRdb itself ran the 5' RACE reads through MiXCR, one entry per CDR3 protein. The table lists nearly 1 million distinct CDR3 sequences, roughly 51% of them singletons, with about a fifth in the top ten. Sequencing input: blood. The receptors shown here come from a woman in her sixties or seventies in good health. CDR3s include the opening cysteine and the closing phenylalanine or tryptophan. D genes are given only for firm matches. Clone size is stated in some rows and not others, as once, few, many or a class when expanded.

TRBJ1-2 | NA | NA | TRBV28 | TGTGCCAGCAGTTTAAAGCGGCGGACTAATGGCTACACCTTC | CASSLKRRTNGYTF
TRBJ2-3 | NA | NA | TRBV11-2 | TGTGCCAGCAGCTTAGTTTTAGGGGGACCGGCGGTAGATACGCAGTATTTT | CASSLVLGGPAVDTQYF
TRBJ1-2 | TRBD1 | NA | TRBV6-1 | TGTGCCAGCAGTGTGGGGGACAGGGTCTATGGCTACACCTTC | CASSVGDRVYGYTF
TRBJ2-7 | NA | NA | TRBV6-5 | TGTGCCAGCAGTTATGGAGAGCAAGAGCCCCAGTACTTC | CASSYGEQEPQYF
TRBJ1-5 | NA | NA | TRBV4-1 | TGCGCCAGCAGCCTATTCGGCTACAATCAGCCCCAGCATTTT | CASSLFGYNQPQHF
TRBJ2-6 | NA | NA | TRBV7-2 | TGTGCCAGCAGCTTAAGCCGGAGTTCTGGGGCCAACGTCCTGACTTTC | CASSLSRSSGANVLTF
TRBJ2-3 | NA | few | TRBV20-1 | TGCAGTGTCGTGGGCGCCACAGATACGCAGTATTTT | CSVVGATDTQYF
TRBJ2-3 | NA | NA | TRBV29-1 | TGCAGCGTTGACCTCGAGGGGGATACGCAGTATTTT | CSVDLEGDTQYF
TRBJ2-7 | NA | NA | TRBV7-2 | TGTGCCAGCAGCTTAATGGTCAACGAGCAGTACTTC | CASSLMVNEQYF
TRBJ2-1 | TRBD2 | NA | TRBV19 | TGTGCCAGCAGGGGACTAGCGGGAGGGAAGCCGCAGTTCTTC | CASRGLAGGKPQFF
TRBJ1-1 | NA | NA | TRBV7-9 | TGTGCCAGCAGCTTAAGTGGAGGGGGGGTCAGTGAAGCTTTCTTT | CASSLSGGGVSEAFF
TRBJ2-7 | NA | NA | TRBV5-1 | TGCGCCAGCAGCACGCGGGACGCAGGACGGTACGAGCAGTACTTC | CASSTRDAGRYEQYF
TRBJ2-7 | NA | NA | TRBV20-1 | TGCAGTGCTAGCCCGGCAGGGCCCTCCTACGAGCAGTACTTC | CSASPAGPSYEQYF
TRBJ2-7 | NA | NA | TRBV27 | TGTGCCAGCAGTCCCCGAGATATTTGGTCCTACGAGCAGTACTTC | CASSPRDIWSYEQYF
TRBJ2-1 | TRBD2 | few | TRBV4-1 | TGCGCCAGCAGCCAAGATGTCACTAGCGGGAGGGCCATGTTCTTC | CASSQDVTSGRAMFF
TRBJ1-2 | TRBD1 | many | TRBV7-6 | TGTGCCAGCAGCCCCGGGACAGGATATGGCTACACCTTC | CASSPGTGYGYTF
TRBJ1-2 | NA | few | TRBV13 | TGTGCCAGCAGCTTTCAGGGCTCAGCTAACTATGGCTACACCTTC | CASSFQGSANYGYTF
TRBJ2-3 | NA | few | TRBV25-1 | TGTGCCAGCAGGAAGGGGACCTCTAGCACAGATACGCAGTATTTT | CASRKGTSSTDTQYF
TRBJ1-6 | NA | NA | TRBV20-1 | TGCAGTCCCACAGCCGGGGGCAAGGATTCACCCCTCCACTTT | CSPTAGGKDSPLHF
TRBJ2-3 | TRBD1 | few | TRBV29-1 | TGCAGCGTCTTCCGAACGGGACAGGGACAGGGTACGCAGTATTTT | CSVFRTGQGQGTQYF
TRBJ1-1 | NA | NA | TRBV20-1 | TGCAGTGCTAAGGGAAACACTGAAGCTTTCTTT | CSAKGNTEAFF
TRBJ2-3 | TRBD1 | NA | TRBV15 | TGTGCCACCAGCGCCAGATCAGGACAGGGGGACACAGATACGCAGTATTTT | CATSARSGQGDTDTQYF
TRBJ1-6 | NA | few | TRBV7-9 | TGTGCCAGCAGCTTAGAGGCAGGGAGTTCACCCCTCCACTTT | CASSLEAGSSPLHF
TRBJ2-3 | TRBD2 | NA | TRBV10-3 | TGTGCCATCAGTGAGTCGACTGGCGGGAGGGTGGAGACAGATACGCAGTATTTT | CAISESTGGRVETDTQYF
TRBJ2-7 | TRBD1 | NA | TRBV15 | TGTGCCACCAGCCCCGTGAGGGGGCCCTACGAGCAGTACTTC | CATSPVRGPYEQYF
TRBJ2-2 | TRBD2 | few | TRBV2 | TGTGCCAGCAGTGAAGCGCCTAGCGGGGGCACCGGGGAGCTGTTTTTT | CASSEAPSGGTGELFF
TRBJ2-2 | NA | NA | TRBV7-2 | TGTGCCAGCAGCTTCTTTCGTACGTACGTCACCGGGGAGCTGTTTTTT | CASSFFRTYVTGELFF
TRBJ2-1 | NA | NA | TRBV24-1 | TGTGCCACCAGTGATTTGGACCTAGGCAAGGTGCAGTTCTTC | CATSDLDLGKVQFF
TRBJ2-7 | TRBD2 | few | TRBV7-9 | TGTGCCAGCAGCTCGTCGGGGGGAGGATACGAGCAGTACTTC | CASSSSGGGYEQYF
TRBJ2-7 | TRBD2 | NA | TRBV20-1 | TGCAGTGCTAGATCCCCGGGGGGGACCTACGAGCAGTACTTC | CSARSPGGTYEQYF
TRBJ2-3 | NA | few | TRBV20-1 | TGCAGTGCTTACCCGGGACCTCCGGGGGCAGATACGCAGTATTTT | CSAYPGPPGADTQYF
TRBJ2-3 | TRBD1 | NA | TRBV3-1 | TGTGCCAGCAGCCAAGATGGACGCAGGGGGCTTGCAGATACGCAGTATTTT | CASSQDGRRGLADTQYF